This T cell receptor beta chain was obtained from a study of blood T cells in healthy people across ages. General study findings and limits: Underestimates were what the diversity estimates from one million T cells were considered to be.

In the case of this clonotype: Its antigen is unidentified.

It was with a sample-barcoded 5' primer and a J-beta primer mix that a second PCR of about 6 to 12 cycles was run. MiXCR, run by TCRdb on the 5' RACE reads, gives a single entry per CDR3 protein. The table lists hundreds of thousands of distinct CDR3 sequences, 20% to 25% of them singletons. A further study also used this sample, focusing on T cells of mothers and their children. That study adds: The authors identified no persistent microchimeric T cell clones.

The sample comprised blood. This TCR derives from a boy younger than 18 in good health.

The CDR3 sequence is CASSQDGEGYYGYTF. In DNA form, the CDR3 reads TGCGCCAGCAGCCAAGATGGGGAGGGCTACTATGGCTACACCTTC. The chain uses TRBV4-3 and TRBJ1-2, with D unresolved. Trimming took off 0 bases at V and 3 bases at J, with 11 bases between the two ends. From germline, CDR1 is LGHNA and CDR2 YSLEER. This CDR3 has 15 amino acids.